This T cell receptor beta chain was identified in a study of sequential checkpoint blockade in melanoma. Study-level information: After both sequences, patients received maintenance nivolumab.

The CDR3 covers 15 residues. The germline V gene encodes CDR1 SGHDN and CDR2 FVKESK. V was pared by 1 base and J by 7 bases, with 11 bases between. Treatment described: randomized to nivolumab then ipilimumab (arm A) or the reverse (arm B). From thawed PBMCs, live CD3+CD8+ cells negative for CD19 and CD56 were sorted. Method: immunoSEQ multiplex PCR; TCRdb's copy keeps in-frame clones and lacks some. Among more than 8,000 clones listed, around two thirds were seen once. The sequence was obtained from a human donor with melanoma. The V call is TRBV14, the J call TRBJ1-6, with D unclear. This sample comprised CD8+ T cells sorted from blood (inferred from file names), obtained from a patient given nivolumab and ipilimumab in sequence. CDR3 coding DNA: TGTGCCAGCAGCCAAGGGGAGGCCCCCAATTCACCCCTCCACTTT. Encoded protein: CASSQGEAPNSPLHF.